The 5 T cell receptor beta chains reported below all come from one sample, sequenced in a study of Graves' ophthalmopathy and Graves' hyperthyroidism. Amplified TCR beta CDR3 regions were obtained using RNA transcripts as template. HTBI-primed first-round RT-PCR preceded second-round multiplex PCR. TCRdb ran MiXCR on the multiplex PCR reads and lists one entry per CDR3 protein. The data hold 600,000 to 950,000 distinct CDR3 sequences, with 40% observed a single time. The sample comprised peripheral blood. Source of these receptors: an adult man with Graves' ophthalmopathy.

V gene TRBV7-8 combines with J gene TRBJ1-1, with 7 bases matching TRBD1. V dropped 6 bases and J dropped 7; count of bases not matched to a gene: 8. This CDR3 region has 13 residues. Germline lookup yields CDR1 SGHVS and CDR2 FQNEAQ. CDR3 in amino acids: CASSFFGQVEAFF. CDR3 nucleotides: TGTGCCAGCAGTTTTTTTGGACAGGTTGAAGCTTTCTTT. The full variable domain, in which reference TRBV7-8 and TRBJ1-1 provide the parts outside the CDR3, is GAGVSQSPRYKVAKRGQDVALRCDPISGHVSLFWYQQALGQGPEFLTYFQNEAQLDKSGLPSDRFFAERPEGSVSTLKIQRTQQEDSAVYLCASSFFGQVEAFFGQGTRLTVV.

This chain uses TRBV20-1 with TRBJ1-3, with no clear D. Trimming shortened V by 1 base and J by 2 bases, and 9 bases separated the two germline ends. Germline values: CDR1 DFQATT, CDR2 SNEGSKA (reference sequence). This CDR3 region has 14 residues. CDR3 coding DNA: TGCAGTGCTAGAGGTCAAGTAACTGGAAACACCATATATTTT. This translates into CSARGQVTGNTIYF.

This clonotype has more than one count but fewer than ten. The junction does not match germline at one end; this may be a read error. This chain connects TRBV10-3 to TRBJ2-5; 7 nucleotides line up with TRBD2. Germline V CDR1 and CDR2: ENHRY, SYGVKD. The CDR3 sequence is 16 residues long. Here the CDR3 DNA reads TGTGCCAGCAGTCGCCAAACGACTAGCCGCCAAGAGACCCAGTACTTC. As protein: CASSRQTTSRQETQYF.

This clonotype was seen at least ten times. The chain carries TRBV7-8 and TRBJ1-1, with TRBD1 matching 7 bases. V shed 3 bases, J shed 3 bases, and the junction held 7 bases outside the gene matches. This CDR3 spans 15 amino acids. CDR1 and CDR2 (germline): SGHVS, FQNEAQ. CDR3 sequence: CASSLTGKIDTEAFF. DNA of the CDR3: TGTGCCAGCAGCTTGACAGGGAAGATTGACACTGAAGCTTTCTTT.

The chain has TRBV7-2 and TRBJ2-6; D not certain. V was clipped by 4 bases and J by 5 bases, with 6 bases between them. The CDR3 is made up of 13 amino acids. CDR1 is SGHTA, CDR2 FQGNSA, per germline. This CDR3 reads CASSSDRANVLTF. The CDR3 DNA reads TGTGCCAGCAGCTCTGACCGGGCCAACGTCCTGACTTTC. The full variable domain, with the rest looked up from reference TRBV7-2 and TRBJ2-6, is GAGVSQSPSNKVTEKGKDVELRCDPISGHTALYWYRQSLGQGLEFLIYFQGNSAPDKSGLPSDRFSAERTGGSVSTLTIQRTQQEDSAVYLCASSSDRANVLTFGAGSRLTVL.